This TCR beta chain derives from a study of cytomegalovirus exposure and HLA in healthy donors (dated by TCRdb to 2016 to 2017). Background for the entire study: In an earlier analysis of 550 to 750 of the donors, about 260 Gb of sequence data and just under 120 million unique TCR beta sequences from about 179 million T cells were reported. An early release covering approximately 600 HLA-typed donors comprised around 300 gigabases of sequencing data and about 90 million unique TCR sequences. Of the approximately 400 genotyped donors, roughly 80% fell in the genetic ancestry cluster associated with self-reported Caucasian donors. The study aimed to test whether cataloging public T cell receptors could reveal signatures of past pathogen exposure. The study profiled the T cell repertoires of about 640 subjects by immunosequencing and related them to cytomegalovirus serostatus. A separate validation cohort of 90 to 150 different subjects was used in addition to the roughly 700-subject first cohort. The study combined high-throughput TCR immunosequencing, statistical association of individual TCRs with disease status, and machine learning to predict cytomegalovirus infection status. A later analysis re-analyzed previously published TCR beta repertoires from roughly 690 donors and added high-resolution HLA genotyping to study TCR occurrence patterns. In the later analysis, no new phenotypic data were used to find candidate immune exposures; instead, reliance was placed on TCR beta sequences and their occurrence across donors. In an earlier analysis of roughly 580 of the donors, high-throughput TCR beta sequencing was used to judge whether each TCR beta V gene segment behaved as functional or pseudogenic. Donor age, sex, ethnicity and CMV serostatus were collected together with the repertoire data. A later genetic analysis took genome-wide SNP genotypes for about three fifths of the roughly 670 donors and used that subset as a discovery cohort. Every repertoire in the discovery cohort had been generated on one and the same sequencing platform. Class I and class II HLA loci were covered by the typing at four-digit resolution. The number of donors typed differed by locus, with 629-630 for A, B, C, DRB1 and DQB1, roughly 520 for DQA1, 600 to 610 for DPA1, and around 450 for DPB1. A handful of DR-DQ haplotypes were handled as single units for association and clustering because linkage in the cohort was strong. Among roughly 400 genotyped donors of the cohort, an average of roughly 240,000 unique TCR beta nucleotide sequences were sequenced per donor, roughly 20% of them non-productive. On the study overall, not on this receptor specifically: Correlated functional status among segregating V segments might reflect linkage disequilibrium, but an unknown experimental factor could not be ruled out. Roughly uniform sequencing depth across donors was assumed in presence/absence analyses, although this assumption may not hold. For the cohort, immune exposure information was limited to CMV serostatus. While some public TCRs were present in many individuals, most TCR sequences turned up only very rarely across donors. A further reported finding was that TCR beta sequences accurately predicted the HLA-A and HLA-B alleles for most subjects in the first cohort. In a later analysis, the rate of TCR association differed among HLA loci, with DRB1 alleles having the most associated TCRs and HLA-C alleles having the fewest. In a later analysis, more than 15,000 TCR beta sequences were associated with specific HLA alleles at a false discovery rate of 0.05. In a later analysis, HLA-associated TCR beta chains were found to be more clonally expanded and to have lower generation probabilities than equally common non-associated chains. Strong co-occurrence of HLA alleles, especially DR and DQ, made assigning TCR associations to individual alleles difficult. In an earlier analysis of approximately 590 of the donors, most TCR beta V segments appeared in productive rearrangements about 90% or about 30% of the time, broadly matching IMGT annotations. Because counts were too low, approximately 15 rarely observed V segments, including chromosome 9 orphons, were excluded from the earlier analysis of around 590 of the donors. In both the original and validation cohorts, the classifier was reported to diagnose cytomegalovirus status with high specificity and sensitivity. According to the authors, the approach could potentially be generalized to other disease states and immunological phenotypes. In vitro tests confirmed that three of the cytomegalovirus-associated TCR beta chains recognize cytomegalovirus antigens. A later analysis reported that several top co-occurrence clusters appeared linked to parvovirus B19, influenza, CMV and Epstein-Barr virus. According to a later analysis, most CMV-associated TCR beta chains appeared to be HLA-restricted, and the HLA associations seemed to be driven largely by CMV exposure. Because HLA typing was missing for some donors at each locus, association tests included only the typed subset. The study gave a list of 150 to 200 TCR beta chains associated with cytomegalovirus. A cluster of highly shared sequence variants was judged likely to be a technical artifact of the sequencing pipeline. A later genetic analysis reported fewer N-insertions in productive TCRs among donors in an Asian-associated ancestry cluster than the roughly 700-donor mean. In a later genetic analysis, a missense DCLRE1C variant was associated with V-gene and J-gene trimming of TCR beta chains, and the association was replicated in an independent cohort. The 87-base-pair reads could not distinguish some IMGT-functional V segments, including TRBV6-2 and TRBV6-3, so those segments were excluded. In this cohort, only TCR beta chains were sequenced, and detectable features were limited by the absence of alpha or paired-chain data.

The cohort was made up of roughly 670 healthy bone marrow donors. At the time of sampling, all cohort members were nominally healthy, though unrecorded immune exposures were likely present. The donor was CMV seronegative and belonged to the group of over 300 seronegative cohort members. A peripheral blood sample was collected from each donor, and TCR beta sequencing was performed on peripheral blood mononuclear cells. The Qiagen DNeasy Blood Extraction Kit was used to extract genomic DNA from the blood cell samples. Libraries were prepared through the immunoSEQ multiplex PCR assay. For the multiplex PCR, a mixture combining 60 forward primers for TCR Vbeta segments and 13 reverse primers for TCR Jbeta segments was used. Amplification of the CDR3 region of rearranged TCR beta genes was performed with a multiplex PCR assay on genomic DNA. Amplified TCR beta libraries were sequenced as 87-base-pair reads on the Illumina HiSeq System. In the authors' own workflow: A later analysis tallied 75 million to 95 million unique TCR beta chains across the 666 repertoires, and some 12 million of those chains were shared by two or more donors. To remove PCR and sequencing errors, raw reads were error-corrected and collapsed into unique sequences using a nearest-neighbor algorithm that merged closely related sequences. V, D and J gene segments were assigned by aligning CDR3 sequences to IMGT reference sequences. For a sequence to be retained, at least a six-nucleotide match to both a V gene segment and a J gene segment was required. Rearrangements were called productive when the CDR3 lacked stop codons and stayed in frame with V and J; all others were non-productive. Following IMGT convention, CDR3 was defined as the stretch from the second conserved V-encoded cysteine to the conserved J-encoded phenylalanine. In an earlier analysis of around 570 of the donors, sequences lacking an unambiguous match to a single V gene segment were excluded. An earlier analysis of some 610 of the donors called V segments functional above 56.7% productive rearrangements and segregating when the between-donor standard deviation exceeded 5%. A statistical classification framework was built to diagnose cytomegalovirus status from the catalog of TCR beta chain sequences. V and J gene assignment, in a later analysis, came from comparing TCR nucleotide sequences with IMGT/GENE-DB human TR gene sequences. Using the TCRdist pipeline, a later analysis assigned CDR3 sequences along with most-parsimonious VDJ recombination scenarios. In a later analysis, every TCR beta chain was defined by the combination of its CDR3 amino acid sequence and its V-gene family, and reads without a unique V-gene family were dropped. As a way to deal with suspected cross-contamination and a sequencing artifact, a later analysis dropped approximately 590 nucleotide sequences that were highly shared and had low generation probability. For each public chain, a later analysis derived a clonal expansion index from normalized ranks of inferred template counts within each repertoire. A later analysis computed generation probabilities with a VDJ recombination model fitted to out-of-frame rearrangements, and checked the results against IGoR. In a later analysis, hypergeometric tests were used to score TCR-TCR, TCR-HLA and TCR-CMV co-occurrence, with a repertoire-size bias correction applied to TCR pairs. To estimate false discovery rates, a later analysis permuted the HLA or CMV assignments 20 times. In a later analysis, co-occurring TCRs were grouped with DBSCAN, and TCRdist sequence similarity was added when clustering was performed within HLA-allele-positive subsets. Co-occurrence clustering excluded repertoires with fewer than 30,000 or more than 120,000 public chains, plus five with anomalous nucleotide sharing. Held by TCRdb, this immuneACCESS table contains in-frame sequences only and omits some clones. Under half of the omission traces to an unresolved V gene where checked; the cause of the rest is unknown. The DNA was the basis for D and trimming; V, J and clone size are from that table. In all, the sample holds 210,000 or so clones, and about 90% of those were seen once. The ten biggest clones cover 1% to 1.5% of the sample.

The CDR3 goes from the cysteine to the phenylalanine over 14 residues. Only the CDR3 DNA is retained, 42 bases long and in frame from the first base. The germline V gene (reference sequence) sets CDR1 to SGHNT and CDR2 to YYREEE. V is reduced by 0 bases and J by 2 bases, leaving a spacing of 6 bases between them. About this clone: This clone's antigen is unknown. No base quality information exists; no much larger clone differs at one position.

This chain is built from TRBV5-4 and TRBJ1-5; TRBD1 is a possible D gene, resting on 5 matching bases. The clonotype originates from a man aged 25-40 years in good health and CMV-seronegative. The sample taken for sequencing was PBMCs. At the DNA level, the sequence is TGTGCCAGCAGCTTGGGGGGCGGCAATCAGCCCCAGCATTTT. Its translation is CASSLGGGNQPQHF.